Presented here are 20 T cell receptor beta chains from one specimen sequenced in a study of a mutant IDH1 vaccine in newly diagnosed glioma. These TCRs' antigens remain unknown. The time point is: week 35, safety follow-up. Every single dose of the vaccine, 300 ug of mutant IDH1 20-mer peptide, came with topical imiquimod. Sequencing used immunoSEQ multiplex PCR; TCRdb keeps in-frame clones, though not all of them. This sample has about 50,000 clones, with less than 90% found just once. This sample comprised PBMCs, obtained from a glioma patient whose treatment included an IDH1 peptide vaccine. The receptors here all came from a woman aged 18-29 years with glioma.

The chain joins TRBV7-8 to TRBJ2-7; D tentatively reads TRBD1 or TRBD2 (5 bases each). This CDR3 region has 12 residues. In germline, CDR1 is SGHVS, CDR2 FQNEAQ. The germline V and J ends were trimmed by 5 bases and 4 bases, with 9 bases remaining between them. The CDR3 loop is CASSAGAYEQYF. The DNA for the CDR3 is TGTGCCAGCAGCGCCGGGGCATACGAGCAGTACTTC.

The CDR3 bases are TGTGCCAGCAGTTACTTACAATTTAGCGGGAGCTACGAGCAGTACTTC. This translates into CASSYLQFSGSYEQYF. This sequence joins TRBV6-5 and TRBJ2-7; 9 positions agree with TRBD2. Germline V gene sequence: CDR1 MNHEY, CDR2 SVGAGI. Losses at the gene ends were 1 base for V and 3 bases for J; bases not matched to a gene: 7. The CDR3 sequence is 16 residues long.

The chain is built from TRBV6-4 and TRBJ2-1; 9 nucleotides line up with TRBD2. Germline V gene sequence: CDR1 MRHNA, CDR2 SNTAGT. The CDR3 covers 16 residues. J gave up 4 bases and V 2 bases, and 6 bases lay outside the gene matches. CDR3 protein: CASSDGGGGAYNEQFF. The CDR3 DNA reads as TGTGCCAGCAGTGACGGGGGCGGGGGGGCGTACAATGAGCAGTTCTTC.

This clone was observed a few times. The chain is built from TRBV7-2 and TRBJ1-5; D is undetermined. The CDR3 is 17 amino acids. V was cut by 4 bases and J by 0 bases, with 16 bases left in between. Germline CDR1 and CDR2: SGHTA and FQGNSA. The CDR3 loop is CASSWRIGRYSNQPQHF. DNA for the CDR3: TGTGCCAGCAGCTGGAGAATCGGACGGTATAGCAATCAGCCCCAGCATTTT. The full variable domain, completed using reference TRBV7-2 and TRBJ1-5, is GAGVSQSPSNKVTEKGKDVELRCDPISGHTALYWYRQSLGQGLEFLIYFQGNSAPDKSGLPSDRFSAERTGGSVSTLTIQRTQQEDSAVYLCASSWRIGRYSNQPQHFGDGTRLSIL.

The CDR3 is CASKLAIPTDTQYF. The DNA of the CDR3 is TGTGCCAGCAAACTAGCGATACCCACAGATACGCAGTATTTT. This sequence joins TRBV6-5 and TRBJ2-3, with 7 nucleotides matching TRBD2. CDR1 and CDR2 from the germline V gene are MNHEY and SVGAGI. This CDR3 has 14 amino acids. Trimming removed 7 bases from V and 2 bases from J; junction bases left unmatched: 6.

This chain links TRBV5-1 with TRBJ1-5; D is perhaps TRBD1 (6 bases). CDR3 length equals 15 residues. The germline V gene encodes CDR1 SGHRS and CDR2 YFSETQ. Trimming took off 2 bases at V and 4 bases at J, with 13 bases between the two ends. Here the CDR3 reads CASSLANRENQPQHF. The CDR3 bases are TGCGCCAGCAGCTTAGCCAACAGGGAAAATCAGCCCCAGCATTTT.

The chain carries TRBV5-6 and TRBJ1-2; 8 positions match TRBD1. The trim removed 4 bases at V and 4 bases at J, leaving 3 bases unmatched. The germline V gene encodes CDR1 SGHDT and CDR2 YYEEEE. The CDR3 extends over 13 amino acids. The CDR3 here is CASSVDRGYGYTF. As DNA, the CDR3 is TGTGCCAGCAGCGTTGACAGGGGCTATGGCTACACCTTC. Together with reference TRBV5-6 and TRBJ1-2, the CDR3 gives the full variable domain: DAGVTQSPTHLIKTRGQQVTLRCSPKSGHDTVSWYQQALGQGPQFIFQYYEEEERQRGNFPDRFSGHQFPNYSSELNVNALLLGDSALYLCASSVDRGYGYTFGSGTRLTVV.

The CDR3 loop is CATGLNSGGPNYGYTF. CDR3 DNA: TGTGCCACAGGGTTAAATTCAGGGGGGCCTAACTATGGCTACACCTTC. The chain is built from TRBV10-3 and TRBJ1-2, with 7 bases matching TRBD1. CDR3 length: 16 residues. CDR1 is ENHRY and CDR2 is SYGVKD in the germline V gene. The trim removed 10 bases at V and 0 bases at J, leaving 14 bases unmatched.

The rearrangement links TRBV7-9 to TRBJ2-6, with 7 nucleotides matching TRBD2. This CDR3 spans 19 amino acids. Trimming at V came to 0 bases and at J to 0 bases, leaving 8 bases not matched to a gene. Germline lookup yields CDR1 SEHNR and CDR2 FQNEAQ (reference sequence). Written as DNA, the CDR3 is TGTGCCAGCAGCTTAGCCCCGGGAGGCGACCTCTCTGGGGCCAACGTCCTGACTTTC. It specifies CASSLAPGGDLSGANVLTF. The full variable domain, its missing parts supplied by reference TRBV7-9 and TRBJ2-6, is DTGVSQNPRHKITKRGQNVTFRCDPISEHNRLYWYRQTLGQGPEFLTYFQNEAQLEKSRLLSDRFSAERPKGSFSTLEIQRTEQGDSAMYLCASSLAPGGDLSGANVLTFGAGSRLTVL.

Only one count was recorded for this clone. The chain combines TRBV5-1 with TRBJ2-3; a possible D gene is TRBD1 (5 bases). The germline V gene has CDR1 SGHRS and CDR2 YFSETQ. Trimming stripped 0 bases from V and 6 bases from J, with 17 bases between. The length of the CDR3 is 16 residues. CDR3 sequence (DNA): TGCGCCAGCAGCTTGGGAGTGTCCAGGGTGACGGATACGCAGTATTTT. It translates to CASSLGVSRVTDTQYF.

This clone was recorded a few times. CDR3 DNA: TGTGCCAGCAGTCGCAGGGAGCCTAATGAAAAACTGTTTTTT. This gives the protein CASSRREPNEKLFF. J is TRBJ1-4 and V is TRBV6-6; TRBD1 is a possible D gene (5 bases). This CDR3 is built from 14 residues. Germline CDR1 MNHNY, CDR2 SVGAGI (reference sequence). V was trimmed by 5 bases and J by 3 bases, leaving 10 bases between them.

The CDR3 loop reads CAWSLTGGGGYTF. CDR3 in DNA: TGTGCCTGGAGTCTTACAGGGGGAGGGGGCTACACCTTC. The chain recombines TRBV30 with TRBJ1-2, with 8 bases matching TRBD1. J gave up 8 bases and V 2 bases, and 7 bases lay outside the gene matches. Germline CDR1 reads GTSNPN; CDR2 reads SVGIG (reference sequence). The CDR3 spans 13 residues. Full variable domain (missing parts from reference TRBV30 and TRBJ1-2): SQTIHQWPATLVQPVGSPLSLECTVEGTSNPNLYWYRQAAGRGLQLLFYSVGIGQISSEVPQNLSASRPQDRQFILSSKKLLLSDSGFYLCAWSLTGGGGYTFGSGTRLTVV.

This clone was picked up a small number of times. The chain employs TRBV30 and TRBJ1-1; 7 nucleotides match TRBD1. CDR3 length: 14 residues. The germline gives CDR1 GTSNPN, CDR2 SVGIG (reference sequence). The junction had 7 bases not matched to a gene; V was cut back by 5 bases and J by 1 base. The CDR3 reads CAWDRDRSNTEAFF. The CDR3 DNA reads TGTGCCTGGGATAGGGACAGATCGAACACTGAAGCTTTCTTT.

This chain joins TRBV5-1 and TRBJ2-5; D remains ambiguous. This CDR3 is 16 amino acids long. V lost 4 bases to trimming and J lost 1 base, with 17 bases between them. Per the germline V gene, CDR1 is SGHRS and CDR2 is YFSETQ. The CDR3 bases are TGCGCCAGCAGCCCTTCGTTGCCCCTCGCCCAAGAGACCCAGTACTTC. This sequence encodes CASSPSLPLAQETQYF.

The DNA for the CDR3 is TGCGCCAGCACCCCCCGGGAGGGGGCTGCCCACGAGCAGTACTTC. Translating gives CASTPREGAAHEQYF. The chain carries TRBV5-1 and TRBJ2-7, with D perhaps TRBD2 (8 bases). The CDR3 totals 15 residues. V was cut by 6 bases and J by 5 bases, with 21 bases left in between. Germline CDR1 SGHRS, CDR2 YFSETQ.

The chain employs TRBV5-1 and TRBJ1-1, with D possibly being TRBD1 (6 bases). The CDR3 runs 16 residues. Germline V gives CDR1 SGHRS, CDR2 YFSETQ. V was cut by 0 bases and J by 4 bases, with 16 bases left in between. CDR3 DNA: TGCGCCAGCAGCTTGGCCGGGGGGGGCCCAAGCACTGAAGCTTTCTTT. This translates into CASSLAGGGPSTEAFF.

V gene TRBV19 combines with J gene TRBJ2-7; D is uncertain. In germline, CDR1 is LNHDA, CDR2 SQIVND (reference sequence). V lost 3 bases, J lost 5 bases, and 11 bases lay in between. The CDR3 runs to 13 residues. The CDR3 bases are TGTGCCAGTAGTATCTCAGAACTAAACGAGCAGTACTTC. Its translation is CASSISELNEQYF.

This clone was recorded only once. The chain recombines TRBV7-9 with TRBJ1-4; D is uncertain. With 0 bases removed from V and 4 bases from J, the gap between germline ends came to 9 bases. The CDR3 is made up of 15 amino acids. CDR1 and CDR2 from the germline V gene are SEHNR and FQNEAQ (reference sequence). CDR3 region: CASSLAGVNNEKLFF. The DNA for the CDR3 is TGTGCCAGCAGCTTAGCCGGAGTAAATAATGAAAAACTGTTTTTT.

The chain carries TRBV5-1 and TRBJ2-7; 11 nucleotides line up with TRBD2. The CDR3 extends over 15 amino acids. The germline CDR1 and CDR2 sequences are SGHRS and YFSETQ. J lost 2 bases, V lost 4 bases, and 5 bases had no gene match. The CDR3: CASSGGTSGTYEQYF. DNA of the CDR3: TGCGCCAGCAGCGGCGGGACTAGCGGTACCTACGAGCAGTACTTC.

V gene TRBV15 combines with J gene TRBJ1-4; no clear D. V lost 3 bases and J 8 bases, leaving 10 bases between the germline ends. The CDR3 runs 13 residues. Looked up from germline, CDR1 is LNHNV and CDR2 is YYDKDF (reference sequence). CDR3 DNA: TGTGCCACCAGCAGCGAAGTAAGCGAAAAACTGTTTTTT. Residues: CATSSEVSEKLFF.